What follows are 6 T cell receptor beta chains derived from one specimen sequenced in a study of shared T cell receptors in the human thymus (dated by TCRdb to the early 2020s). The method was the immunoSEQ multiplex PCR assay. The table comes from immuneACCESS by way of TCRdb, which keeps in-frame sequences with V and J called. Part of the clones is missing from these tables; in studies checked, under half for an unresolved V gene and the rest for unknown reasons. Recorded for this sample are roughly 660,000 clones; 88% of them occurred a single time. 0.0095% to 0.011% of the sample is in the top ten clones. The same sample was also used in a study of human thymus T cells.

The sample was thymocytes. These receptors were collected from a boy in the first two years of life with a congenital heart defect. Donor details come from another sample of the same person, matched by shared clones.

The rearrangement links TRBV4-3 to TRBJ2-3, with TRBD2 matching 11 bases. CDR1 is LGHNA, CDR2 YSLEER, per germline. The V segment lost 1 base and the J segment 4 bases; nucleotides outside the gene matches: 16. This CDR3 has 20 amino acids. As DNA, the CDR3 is TGCGCCAGCAGCCAAGGGGGACTAGCGGAGGCGGCCATGAGGGCAGATACGCAGTATTTT. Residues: CASSQGGLAEAAMRADTQYF.

The CDR3 region has the DNA TGTGCCAGCAGTTTTAGGACTAGCAGGAGGCCCAAGTATTTT. It encodes CASSFRTSRRPKYF. The chain carries TRBV27 and TRBJ2-3; 8 bases match TRBD2. In germline, CDR1 is MNHEY, CDR2 SMNVEV (reference sequence). V was clipped by 3 bases and J by 13 bases; unmatched bases: 12. This CDR3 region has 14 residues.

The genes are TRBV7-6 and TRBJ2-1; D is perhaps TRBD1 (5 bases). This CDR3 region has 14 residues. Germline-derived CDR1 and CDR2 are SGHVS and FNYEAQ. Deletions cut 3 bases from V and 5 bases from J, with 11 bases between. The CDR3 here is CASSLGRNNNEQFF. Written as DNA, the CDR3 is TGTGCCAGCAGCTTGGGGCGGAACAACAATGAGCAGTTCTTC.

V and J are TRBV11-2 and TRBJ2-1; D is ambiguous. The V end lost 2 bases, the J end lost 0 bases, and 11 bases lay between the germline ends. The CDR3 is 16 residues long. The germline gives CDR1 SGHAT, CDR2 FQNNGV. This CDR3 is CASSLSIPSSYNEQFF. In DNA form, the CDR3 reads TGTGCCAGCAGCTTATCCATACCGAGCTCCTACAATGAGCAGTTCTTC.

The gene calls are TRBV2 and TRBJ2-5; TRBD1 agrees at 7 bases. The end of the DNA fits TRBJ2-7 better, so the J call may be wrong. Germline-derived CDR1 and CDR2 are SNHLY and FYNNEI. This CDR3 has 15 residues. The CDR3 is CASSEMDRCEYEQYF. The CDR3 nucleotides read TGTGCCAGCAGTGAGATGGACAGGTGTGAGTACGAGCAGTACTTC.

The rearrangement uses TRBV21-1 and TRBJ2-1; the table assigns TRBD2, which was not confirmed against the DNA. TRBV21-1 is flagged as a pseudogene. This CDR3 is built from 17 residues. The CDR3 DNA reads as TGTGCCAGCAGCAAAGGCGGGGAGCGGGAGGAGGGAGTGGGGCAGTTCTTC. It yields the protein CASSKGGEREEGVGQFF.